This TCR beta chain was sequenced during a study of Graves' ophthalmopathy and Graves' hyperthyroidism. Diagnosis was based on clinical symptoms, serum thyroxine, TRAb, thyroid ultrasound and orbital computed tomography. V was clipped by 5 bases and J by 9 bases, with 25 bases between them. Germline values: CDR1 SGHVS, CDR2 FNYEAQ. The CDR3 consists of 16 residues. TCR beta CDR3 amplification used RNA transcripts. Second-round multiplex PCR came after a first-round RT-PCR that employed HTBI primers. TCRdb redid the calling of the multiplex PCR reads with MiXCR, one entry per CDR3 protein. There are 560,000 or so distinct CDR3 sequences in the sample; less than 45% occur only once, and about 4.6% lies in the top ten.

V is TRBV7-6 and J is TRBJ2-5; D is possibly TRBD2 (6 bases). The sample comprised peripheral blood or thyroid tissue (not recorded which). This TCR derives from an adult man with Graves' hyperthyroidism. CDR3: CASSRSSGDSNQPQYF. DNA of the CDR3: TGTGCCAGCAGCCGTTCGTCGGGGGATAGCAATCAGCCCCAGTACTTC.